Listed below are T cell receptor beta chains from one sample, sequenced in a study of tumor-infiltrating lymphocytes in primary liver carcinoma. Via MiXCR, TCRdb re-called the multiplex PCR reads, giving one row per CDR3 protein. Of roughly 48,000 distinct CDR3 sequences listed, about 73% were seen once; the top ten hold approximately 30%. Input material: liver tumor tissue from sampling region 3. The origin of the receptors is a man between 40 and 49 years old with primary liver carcinoma and hepatitis B virus infection. The CDR3 runs from the conserved cysteine through the conserved F or W. Clone size is stated in some rows and not others, as once, few, many or a class when expanded.

cdr3_aa j_call v_call clone_size
CASSELGQGRSYEQYF TRBJ2-7 TRBV6-1 many
CGVVRGQRDTQYF TRBJ2-3 TRBV29-1 .
CASSLYSGLNIEQFF TRBJ2-1 TRBV7-2 .
CASSLAGGYELYF TRBJ2-7 TRBV7-2 .
CASSPAGSSHEQYF TRBJ2-7 TRBV11-3 .
CTRSGRDTEAFF TRBJ1-1 TRBV5-5 .
CASCRDRVLTGELFF TRBJ2-2 TRBV4-1 .
CASILDWGSSGASVLTF TRBJ2-6 TRBV6-1 .
CASILNSGGTDTQYF TRBJ2-3 TRBV12-3/TRBV12-4 medium-sized
CASRVQGIGGYTF TRBJ1-2 TRBV28 many
CVSSVSQWPDTQYF TRBJ2-3 TRBV6-5 .
CASSFEGYTGELFF TRBJ2-2 TRBV5-6 many
CSGLPGRGADGQFF TRBJ2-1 TRBV29-1 .
CASGTGTALGAFF TRBJ1-1 TRBV19 .
CASSATGGCRLTSYEHYF TRBJ2-7 TRBV6-1 .
CASSLGGTIPYEQYF TRBJ2-7 TRBV11-2 .
CSARAGTYNEQFF TRBJ2-1 TRBV29-1 .
CANSWGEAGTQYF TRBJ2-3 TRBV11-3 .
CASKIGGAVGELYF TRBJ2-7 TRBV2 .
CASSQEPSDSLGEKLFF TRBJ1-4 TRBV4-1 many
CASSNSGRNEQFF TRBJ2-1 TRBV6-5 many
CASSPRGGTSKNEQFF TRBJ2-1 TRBV9 many
CVISEWVFYEQYF TRBJ2-7 TRBV6-1 .
CVSSQTLAKNIQYF TRBJ2-4 TRBV11-1 .
CASSFDIGLAMGGQFF TRBJ2-1 TRBV11-2 .
CATHQLGTDTQYF TRBJ2-3 TRBV28 .
CASSSFPAGKLFF TRBJ2-2 TRBV7-3 .
CASGPSDGGTDTQYF TRBJ2-3 TRBV6-6 .
CASSYGRDRAPKAFF TRBJ1-1 TRBV6-5 .
CASSTTGGWRLTSYELYF TRBJ2-7 TRBV6-1 .
CASSDWTGGLVGYTF TRBJ1-2 TRBV10-2 many
CASNIVALAGTRELLF TRBJ2-2 TRBV11-2 once
CSVEGEVTQYF TRBJ2-5 TRBV29-1 once
CASSYSKETQYF TRBJ2-5 TRBV6-6 .
CPSSSTRNNKQFF TRBJ2-1 TRBV6-5 .
CASSKLSRGDEALF TRBJ1-1 TRBV6-1 .
CASSTPNLAGGSLADMQYF TRBJ2-3 TRBV6-5 once
CASSLTPNTGELLF TRBJ2-2 TRBV6-5 few
CAIGPGGHRNTEAFF TRBJ1-1 TRBV10-3 .
CASSLAWAGGADTQYF TRBJ2-3 TRBV11-2 medium-sized
CASSFVALAGTGELFF TRBJ2-2 TRBV11-2 .
CASSPLEAAHYEQYF TRBJ2-7 TRBV11-2 .
CASSNRQGPNEQFF TRBJ2-1 TRBV11-2 .
CAIGQWDSGDTQYF TRBJ2-3 TRBV10-3 .
CASCFMGTVTDTPYF TRBJ2-3 TRBV6-6 .
CASSLLWATNEKLFF TRBJ1-4 TRBV14 .
CASSPQELMNTEAIF TRBJ1-1 TRBV7-9 .
CASNERERSGNIQYF TRBJ2-4 TRBV2 .
CANSMGLAGEIDNEQFF TRBJ2-1 TRBV11-1 .
CASCWGQLGTDTQYF TRBJ2-3 TRBV6-2/TRBV6-3 .
CASRPDRGNAEELFF TRBJ2-2 TRBV4-1 .